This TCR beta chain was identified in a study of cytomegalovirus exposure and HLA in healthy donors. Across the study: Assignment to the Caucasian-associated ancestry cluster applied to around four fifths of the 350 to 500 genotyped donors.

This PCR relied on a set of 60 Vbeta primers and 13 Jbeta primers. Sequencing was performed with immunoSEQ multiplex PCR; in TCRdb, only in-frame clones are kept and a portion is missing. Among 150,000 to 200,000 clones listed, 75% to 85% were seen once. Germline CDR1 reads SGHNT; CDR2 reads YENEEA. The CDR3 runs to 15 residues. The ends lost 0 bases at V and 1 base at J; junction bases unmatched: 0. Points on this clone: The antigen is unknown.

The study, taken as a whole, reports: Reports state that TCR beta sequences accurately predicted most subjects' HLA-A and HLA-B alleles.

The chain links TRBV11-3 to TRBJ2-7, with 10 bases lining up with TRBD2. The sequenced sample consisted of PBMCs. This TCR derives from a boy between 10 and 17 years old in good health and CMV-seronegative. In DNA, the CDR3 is TGTGCCAGCAGCTTAGAACTAGCGGGATCCTACGAGCAGTACTTC. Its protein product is CASSLELAGSYEQYF.